These 7 T cell receptor beta chains originate from one sample sequenced in a study of identifying expanded T cells in peripheral blood. Using immunoSEQ multiplex PCR, the repertoire was profiled, and TCRdb retains in-frame clones only, with some absent. The table shows nearly 60,000 clones, with about nine tenths occurring only once. Sequenced sample: blood. Every receptor here comes from a person between 18 and 69 years old in good health.

V and J are TRBV28 and TRBJ2-7; TRBD1 aligns across 9 bases. Trimming removed 4 bases from V and 4 bases from J; junction bases left unmatched: 8. Germline V gene data show CDR1 as MDHEN and CDR2 as SYDVKM. This CDR3 has 15 residues. DNA of the CDR3: TGTGCCAGCAGTTGGCGGACAGGGGTTAAGTACGAGCAGTACTTC. Its protein is CASSWRTGVKYEQYF.

This clone occurred once. V gene TRBV4-2 combines with J gene TRBJ1-1; D is possibly TRBD1 (6 bases). The CDR3 is 13 amino acids. Germline CDR1 LGHNA, CDR2 YNFKEQ. The germline V and J ends were trimmed by 3 bases and 3 bases, with 8 bases remaining between them. CDR3 loop: CASSQGADTEAFF. In nucleotides, the CDR3 is TGTGCCAGCAGCCAGGGGGCGGACACTGAAGCTTTCTTT.

The chain has TRBV13 and TRBJ2-1; 10 bases are a match to TRBD2. The CDR3 loop spans 16 amino acids. Unmatched junction bases numbered 12, after V lost 4 bases and J lost 9 bases. CDR1 is PRHDT and CDR2 is FYEKMQ in the germline V gene (reference sequence). The CDR3 protein is CASSSKAGGPYIEQFF. CDR3 coding DNA: TGTGCCAGCAGCTCTAAAGCGGGGGGGCCGTATATTGAGCAGTTCTTC.

V usage is TRBV28 and J usage is TRBJ1-6; D gene ambiguous. CDR3 size: 18 residues. Germline V gives CDR1 MDHEN, CDR2 SYDVKM. Trimming removed 6 bases from V and 0 bases from J, with 18 bases in between. The CDR3 region has the DNA TGTGCCAGCAGCCCCCCTAAGGTTGGGAGCTCCTATAATTCACCCCTCCACTTT. This codes for CASSPPKVGSSYNSPLHF.

The chain recombines TRBV10-1 with TRBJ2-1, with 9 bases identical to TRBD1. The trim removed 4 bases at V and 6 bases at J, leaving 10 bases unmatched. Germline assignment: CDR1 WNHNN and CDR2 SYGVQD (reference sequence). The CDR3 extends over 16 amino acids. Here the CDR3 DNA reads TGCGCCAGCAGTGCCGGATCGGGACAGGGTCGCAATGAGCAGTTCTTC. Translation gives CASSAGSGQGRNEQFF.

The chain links TRBV4-1 to TRBJ1-5; D gene ambiguous. The germline V gene encodes CDR1 MGHRA and CDR2 YSYEKL. V was pared by 0 bases and J by 7 bases, with 13 bases between. CDR3 length: 15 amino acids. The CDR3 DNA is TGCGCCAGCAGCCAAGATATTGGGGTGGGACAGCCCCAGCATTTT. It codes for CASSQDIGVGQPQHF.

The V and J genes are TRBV18 and TRBJ2-1; weak D call: TRBD2 (6 bases). The V gene lost 3 bases and the J gene lost 3 bases, with 9 bases spanning the gap. The CDR3 is made up of 14 amino acids. From germline, CDR1 is KGHSH and CDR2 LQKENI. The CDR3 DNA reads as TGTGCCAGCTCACCTATCGGGGGCTACAATGAGCAGTTCTTC. Translated, it gives CASSPIGGYNEQFF.